A selection of T cell receptor beta chains follows, all from one sample in a study of human T cells and chemical hapten exposure. In TCRdb, the RACE reads were re-called with MiXCR into one record per CDR3 protein. The data show 70,000 to 90,000 distinct CDR3 sequences, with more than 9% seen just once and around 5% held by the top ten. The source material was whole blood, sampled in connection with sensitization to the hapten diphenylcyclopropenone (DPC). These receptors all come from a woman in her 50s with alopecia areata. Some clones in this sample may be carry-over from other donors' samples. Both conserved end residues are part of each CDR3. The order of the fields is clone size, V gene, D gene, J gene, CDR3 DNA, CDR3 protein. D genes are given only for firm matches. A row's size may be missing; if present it is once, few, many or a size class.

abundance: many; v_gene: TRBV9; d_gene: TRBD1; j_gene: TRBJ2-7; CDR3nt: TGTGCCAGCAGCGTAACTGGACAGGGCTCCTACGAGCAGTACTTC; CDR3aa: CASSVTGQGSYEQYF
abundance: many; v_gene: TRBV19; d_gene: .; j_gene: TRBJ2-5; CDR3nt: TGTGCCAGTATTTCCCTCGGGACCCCCGGGGAGACCCAGTACTTC; CDR3aa: CASISLGTPGETQYF
abundance: many; v_gene: TRBV29-1; d_gene: TRBD1; j_gene: TRBJ2-2; CDR3nt: TGCAGCGGTCAAACAGGGGTGAACACCGGGGAGCTGTTTTTT; CDR3aa: CSGQTGVNTGELFF
abundance: many; v_gene: TRBV6-4; d_gene: .; j_gene: TRBJ1-5; CDR3nt: TGTGCCAGCAGTGACTTTCGGACGGGAGATAGCAATCAGCCCCAGCATTTT; CDR3aa: CASSDFRTGDSNQPQHF
abundance: many; v_gene: TRBV18; d_gene: TRBD2; j_gene: TRBJ2-7; CDR3nt: TGTGCCAGCTCACTCGGGACTAGCGGGACCTACGAGCAGTACTTC; CDR3aa: CASSLGTSGTYEQYF
abundance: .; v_gene: TRBV12-3/TRBV12-4; d_gene: TRBD1; j_gene: TRBJ1-1; CDR3nt: TGTGCCAGCGTTCACCGGGGACAGGGGTCTTCGGGGGCCCGGAACACTGAAGCTTTCTTT; CDR3aa: CASVHRGQGSSGARNTEAFF
abundance: .; v_gene: TRBV2; d_gene: TRBD2; j_gene: TRBJ2-1; CDR3nt: TGTGCCAGCTGTTCACTAGCGGAGACTGAGCAGTTCTTC; CDR3aa: CASCSLAETEQFF
abundance: few; v_gene: TRBV18; d_gene: .; j_gene: TRBJ2-7; CDR3nt: TGTGCCAGCTCACCCCAGGGCGGGATTAGGTCGGTCGAGCAGTACTTC; CDR3aa: CASSPQGGIRSVEQYF
abundance: few; v_gene: TRBV12-3/TRBV12-4; d_gene: .; j_gene: TRBJ1-1; CDR3nt: TGTGCCAGCAGTTCCCAGGGCGGGGTCACTGAAGCTTTCTTT; CDR3aa: CASSSQGGVTEAFF
abundance: many; v_gene: TRBV6-2/TRBV6-3; d_gene: .; j_gene: TRBJ1-5; CDR3nt: TGTGCCAGCAGTTACTTGAGTTTTGGGGATCAGCCCCAGCATTTT; CDR3aa: CASSYLSFGDQPQHF
abundance: many; v_gene: TRBV15; d_gene: TRBD1; j_gene: TRBJ2-4; CDR3nt: TGTGCCACCAGCACAGGACAGGGGAGTGCCAAAAACATTCAGTACTTC; CDR3aa: CATSTGQGSAKNIQYF
abundance: few; v_gene: TRBV20-1; d_gene: TRBD2; j_gene: TRBJ2-1; CDR3nt: TGCAGTGCTAGGAGTCAGCGGGAGCTTCTGTTCTTC; CDR3aa: CSARSQRELLFF
abundance: many; v_gene: TRBV6-1; d_gene: .; j_gene: TRBJ1-5; CDR3nt: TGTGCCAGCAGCCTTCAGTTAAATCAGCCCCAGCATTTT; CDR3aa: CASSLQLNQPQHF
abundance: few; v_gene: TRBV6-2/TRBV6-3; d_gene: .; j_gene: TRBJ2-2; CDR3nt: TGTGCCAGCAGTTACTATCGGACCTACACCGGGGAGCTGTTTTTT; CDR3aa: CASSYYRTYTGELFF
abundance: many; v_gene: TRBV28; d_gene: TRBD2; j_gene: TRBJ2-1; CDR3nt: TGTGCCAGCAGTTGGACTAGCGGACGAGGGCAGTTCTTC; CDR3aa: CASSWTSGRGQFF
abundance: many; v_gene: TRBV5-1; d_gene: TRBD2; j_gene: TRBJ2-5; CDR3nt: TGCGCCAGCAGCTCCAGCGGGAGCGGGGAGACCCAGTACTTC; CDR3aa: CASSSSGSGETQYF
abundance: many; v_gene: TRBV12-3/TRBV12-4; d_gene: .; j_gene: TRBJ1-5; CDR3nt: TGTGCCAGCAGTTCGTCCGGGATTGGCAATCAGCCCCAGCATTTT; CDR3aa: CASSSSGIGNQPQHF
abundance: .; v_gene: TRBV7-2; d_gene: TRBD2; j_gene: TRBJ2-7; CDR3nt: TGTGCCAGCACCATCCCGGGGGGGCAGAACGAGCAGTACTTC; CDR3aa: CASTIPGGQNEQYF
abundance: many; v_gene: TRBV15; d_gene: .; j_gene: TRBJ2-3; CDR3nt: TGTGCCACCAGCGGAGACAGCGGAAAAGATACGCAGTATTTT; CDR3aa: CATSGDSGKDTQYF
abundance: few; v_gene: TRBV11-2; d_gene: TRBD1; j_gene: TRBJ2-3; CDR3nt: TGTGCCAGCAGCTTAGGGGACAGGGTGTCAGATACGCAGTATTTT; CDR3aa: CASSLGDRVSDTQYF
abundance: few; v_gene: TRBV20-1; d_gene: .; j_gene: TRBJ2-2; CDR3nt: TGCAGTGCTAGCTTACCCGGCCTGGACACCGGGGAGCTGTTTTTT; CDR3aa: CSASLPGLDTGELFF
abundance: few; v_gene: TRBV4-1; d_gene: .; j_gene: TRBJ2-7; CDR3nt: TGCGCCAGCAGCCAGAGCATATTTAAGAGTTCGTTCGCCGAGCAGTACTTC; CDR3aa: CASSQSIFKSSFAEQYF
abundance: few; v_gene: TRBV29-1; d_gene: TRBD2; j_gene: TRBJ2-7; CDR3nt: TGCAGCGTTGAGTTAGCGGGAGGATCTTACGAGCAGTACTTC; CDR3aa: CSVELAGGSYEQYF
abundance: many; v_gene: TRBV28; d_gene: .; j_gene: TRBJ2-7; CDR3nt: TGTGCCAGCCTTGGACGGGTCCAGGAGCAGTACTTC; CDR3aa: CASLGRVQEQYF
abundance: many; v_gene: TRBV20-1; d_gene: TRBD2; j_gene: TRBJ2-3; CDR3nt: TGCAGTGCTAAAACTAGCGGGAGGTTGGATACGCAGTATTTT; CDR3aa: CSAKTSGRLDTQYF
abundance: many; v_gene: TRBV27; d_gene: .; j_gene: TRBJ2-7; CDR3nt: TGTGCCACCGACTTTGCTGTCTCCTACGAGCAGTACTTC; CDR3aa: CATDFAVSYEQYF
abundance: .; v_gene: TRBV7-2; d_gene: .; j_gene: TRBJ1-5; CDR3nt: TGTGCCAGCAGCTTAAGGGACGGTAGCAATCAGCCCCAGCATTTT; CDR3aa: CASSLRDGSNQPQHF
abundance: few; v_gene: TRBV5-8; d_gene: TRBD1; j_gene: TRBJ2-7; CDR3nt: TGTGCCAGCAGCTTCCAGGGGGTCCACAACGAGCAGTACTTC; CDR3aa: CASSFQGVHNEQYF
abundance: .; v_gene: TRBV29-1; d_gene: .; j_gene: TRBJ1-5; CDR3nt: TGCAGCGTTGGGGCGACGGAGCCCCAGCATTTT; CDR3aa: CSVGATEPQHF
abundance: few; v_gene: TRBV20-1; d_gene: TRBD2; j_gene: TRBJ2-7; CDR3nt: TGCAGTGCTAGAGCCCCGACTAGCGGGACGGGCGAGCAGTACTTC; CDR3aa: CSARAPTSGTGEQYF
abundance: many; v_gene: TRBV6-5; d_gene: .; j_gene: TRBJ1-6; CDR3nt: TGTGCCAGCAGTTACTCGACAGGCTTGAATTCACCCCTCCACTTT; CDR3aa: CASSYSTGLNSPLHF
abundance: many; v_gene: TRBV6-5; d_gene: .; j_gene: TRBJ2-7; CDR3nt: TGTGCCAGCAGGCCGATTAGGAGCTCCTACGAGCAGTACTTC; CDR3aa: CASRPIRSSYEQYF
abundance: .; v_gene: TRBV29-1; d_gene: .; j_gene: TRBJ2-3; CDR3nt: TGCAGCGGGCTTACTTCTACAGATACGCAGTATTTT; CDR3aa: CSGLTSTDTQYF
abundance: many; v_gene: TRBV6-2/TRBV6-3; d_gene: .; j_gene: TRBJ2-3; CDR3nt: TGTGCCAGCAGTGATACAGATACGCAGTATTTT; CDR3aa: CASSDTDTQYF
abundance: .; v_gene: TRBV27; d_gene: .; j_gene: TRBJ1-2; CDR3nt: TGTGCCAGCAGTTTGAGGGGCGCCTATGGCTACACCTTC; CDR3aa: CASSLRGAYGYTF
abundance: .; v_gene: TRBV7-9; d_gene: TRBD2; j_gene: TRBJ2-3; CDR3nt: TGTGTCGGAGACGGGGGGACAGATACGCAGTATTTT; CDR3aa: CVGDGGTDTQYF
abundance: many; v_gene: TRBV3-2; d_gene: .; j_gene: TRBJ2-6; CDR3nt: TGTGCCAGCAGCCTCAAGGGGGACAGGGATTCTGGGGCCAACGTCCTGACTTTC; CDR3aa: CASSLKGDRDSGANVLTF
abundance: once; v_gene: TRBV28; d_gene: .; j_gene: TRBJ1-5; CDR3nt: TGTGCCAGCAACATTCGACCCCGAAATCAGCCCCAGCATTTT; CDR3aa: CASNIRPRNQPQHF
abundance: .; v_gene: TRBV30; d_gene: .; j_gene: TRBJ1-5; CDR3nt: TGTGCCTGGAGTGTACCCGGACAGATAAGCAATCAGCCCCAGCATTTT; CDR3aa: CAWSVPGQISNQPQHF
abundance: few; v_gene: TRBV6-6; d_gene: TRBD1; j_gene: TRBJ1-4; CDR3nt: TGTGCCAGCACGGGACAGCTGTTCGACGAAAAACTGTTTTTT; CDR3aa: CASTGQLFDEKLFF
abundance: many; v_gene: TRBV12-3/TRBV12-4; d_gene: .; j_gene: TRBJ1-3; CDR3nt: TGTGCCAGCAGTTTGAGGCTTGCGAGATACAGCTCTGGAAACACCATATATTTT; CDR3aa: CASSLRLARYSSGNTIYF
abundance: many; v_gene: TRBV20-1; d_gene: TRBD1; j_gene: TRBJ2-5; CDR3nt: TGCAGTGCTAGAGGACCAATAGAACAGGGAAAGGGGGCAGAGACCCAGTACTTC; CDR3aa: CSARGPIEQGKGAETQYF
abundance: .; v_gene: TRBV2; d_gene: .; j_gene: TRBJ1-6; CDR3nt: TGTGCCAGCAGTGCTGGGCCCCCGACCCTCCACTTT; CDR3aa: CASSAGPPTLHF
abundance: once; v_gene: TRBV19; d_gene: TRBD2; j_gene: TRBJ2-7; CDR3nt: TGTGCCAGTAGTAGCCTAGCGGGAGCTACCTACGAGCAGTACTTC; CDR3aa: CASSSLAGATYEQYF
abundance: many; v_gene: TRBV7-2; d_gene: .; j_gene: TRBJ2-2; CDR3nt: TGTGCCAGCAGCTCCGCCGGCAGGGTGGGAGGCGGGGAGCTGTTTTTT; CDR3aa: CASSSAGRVGGGELFF
abundance: .; v_gene: TRBV20-1; d_gene: TRBD1; j_gene: TRBJ2-6; CDR3nt: TGCAGTGCCCGTCCCCGGGACAGGGGTTCGTCGGGGGCCAACGTCCTGACTTTC; CDR3aa: CSARPRDRGSSGANVLTF
abundance: many; v_gene: TRBV10-3; d_gene: .; j_gene: TRBJ2-2; CDR3nt: TGTGCCATCAGTGAGCTTGGGGGCCGCGGGGAGCTGTTTTTT; CDR3aa: CAISELGGRGELFF
abundance: .; v_gene: TRBV4-3; d_gene: .; j_gene: TRBJ1-2; CDR3nt: TGCGCCAGCAGCCAAGATCGCGGGATGGGCTATGGCTACACCTTC; CDR3aa: CASSQDRGMGYGYTF
abundance: few; v_gene: TRBV7-2; d_gene: .; j_gene: TRBJ1-3; CDR3nt: TGTGCCAGCAGCTTAGATCCCCGGAGTGGGGACTCTGGAAACACCATATATTTT; CDR3aa: CASSLDPRSGDSGNTIYF
abundance: many; v_gene: TRBV14; d_gene: .; j_gene: TRBJ1-3; CDR3nt: TGTGCCAGCAGTCGGGACGGCAGCTCTGGAAACACCATATATTTT; CDR3aa: CASSRDGSSGNTIYF
abundance: few; v_gene: TRBV28; d_gene: .; j_gene: TRBJ2-4; CDR3nt: TGTGCCAGCAGATCTCCCAGCGGGTCGGGTTACATTCAGTACTTC; CDR3aa: CASRSPSGSGYIQYF
abundance: .; v_gene: TRBV29-1; d_gene: .; j_gene: TRBJ2-1; CDR3nt: TGCAGCGTTGAAGACAAGGCCTCCTACAATGAGCAGTTCTTC; CDR3aa: CSVEDKASYNEQFF
abundance: many; v_gene: TRBV5-6; d_gene: .; j_gene: TRBJ2-7; CDR3nt: TGTGCCAGCAGCTTGGGGGTTTTCGACGAGCAGTACTTC; CDR3aa: CASSLGVFDEQYF